These 18 T cell receptor beta chains share one sample of origin, sequenced in a study of T cell repertoires in cytomegalovirus infection. TCRdb re-analysed the reads in MiXCR, keeping a single row per CDR3 protein. The sample records 300,000 to 450,000 distinct CDR3 sequences, around a sixth being singletons. Source material: PBMCs. Source of these receptors: a human donor in good health (CMV status not recorded). Some clones in this sample may be carry-over from other donors' samples.

The chain carries TRBV4-1 and TRBJ2-1, with a weak D call TRBD1 (6 bases). Germline loops: CDR1 MGHRA, CDR2 YSYEKL. The CDR3 is 16 residues long. V was clipped by 0 bases and J by 4 bases, with 13 bases between them. DNA of the CDR3: TGCGCCAGCAGCCAAGACAAGGGAAGGGGGTACAATGAGCAGTTCTTC. Translation gives CASSQDKGRGYNEQFF.

This clonotype was seen only a few times. This rearrangement joins TRBV19 to TRBJ1-5; D unresolved. There are 16 residues in the CDR3. CDR1 and CDR2 (germline): LNHDA, SQIVND (reference sequence). Trimming cost V 3 bases and J 1 base, with 13 bases left between them. CDR3 loop: CASSMMGRISNQPQHF. The CDR3 bases are TGTGCCAGTAGTATGATGGGGAGAATCAGCAATCAGCCCCAGCATTTT.

This clonotype has a count of ten or more. The chain carries TRBV7-8 and TRBJ2-5; perhaps TRBD1 as D (6 bases). Germline-derived CDR1 and CDR2 are SGHVS and FQNEAQ. V was clipped by 1 base and J by 3 bases, with 21 bases between them. CDR3 length: 18 residues. The CDR3 DNA sequence: TGTGCCAGCAGCTTAGAACCCTGGACAGTTACATATAAAGAGACCCAGTACTTC. It codes for CASSLEPWTVTYKETQYF.

This clonotype was counted only a few times. The rearrangement joins TRBV10-3 to TRBJ1-1; D unclear. With 10 bases removed from V and 6 bases from J, the gap between germline ends came to 21 bases. The CDR3 sequence is 14 residues long. Per the germline V gene, CDR1 is ENHRY and CDR2 is SYGVKD. The CDR3 nucleotides are TGTGCCAGCACTTCGACACTTACGGACCCTGAAGCTTTCTTT. Translation: CASTSTLTDPEAFF.

This clonotype was observed a handful of times. The chain combines TRBV19 with TRBJ1-5; D possibly corresponds to TRBD1 (5 bases). Germline V CDR1 and CDR2: LNHDA, SQIVND (reference sequence). Trimming cost V 7 bases and J 4 bases, with 11 bases left between them. The CDR3 loop spans 13 amino acids. Here the CDR3 reads CASMGTPNQPQHF. Here the CDR3 DNA reads TGTGCCAGTATGGGGACTCCTAATCAGCCCCAGCATTTT.

The table lists this clonotype with many counts. The chain couples TRBV7-2 to TRBJ1-2; D not certain. V was pared by 7 bases and J by 4 bases, with 13 bases between. Germline V gene data show CDR1 as SGHTA and CDR2 as FQGNSA. The length of the CDR3 is 13 residues. Written as DNA, the CDR3 is TGTGCCAGCACACTTGGACGGATCTATGGCTACACCTTC. Residues: CASTLGRIYGYTF.

J is TRBJ2-3 and V is TRBV6-5, with D perhaps matching TRBD1 (5 bases). V shed 6 bases and J shed 6 bases, with 16 bases lying between them. The CDR3 is 14 amino acids. From germline, CDR1 is MNHEY and CDR2 SVGAGI. The CDR3 DNA reads TGTGCCAGCAGGGCTGGGATGGGGCTGGATACGCAGTATTTT. This translates into CASRAGMGLDTQYF.

This clonotype was seen repeatedly, ten times or more. The chain uses TRBV28 and TRBJ2-5, with D uncertain. Germline CDR1 MDHEN, CDR2 SYDVKM. This CDR3 is 14 amino acids long. Deletions cut 5 bases from V and 1 base from J, with 11 bases between. The DNA for the CDR3 is TGTGCCAGCAGTCTCCGGGCCCTCCAAGAGACCCAGTACTTC. It codes for CASSLRALQETQYF.

This clonotype was recorded many times. The chain has TRBV10-3 and TRBJ1-1; D not resolved. Germline V lookup: CDR1 ENHRY, CDR2 SYGVKD. The CDR3 contains 14 residues. The V and J ends lost 0 bases and 1 base respectively, with 6 bases between them. DNA for the CDR3: TGTGCCATCAGTGAGTCTAACGGGAACACTGAAGCTTTCTTT. Translated: CAISESNGNTEAFF.

The chain combines TRBV27 with TRBJ2-3, with 7 bases aligning to TRBD1. V lost 6 bases to trimming and J lost 7 bases; unmatched junction nucleotides: 13. The CDR3 spans 15 residues. Germline lookup yields CDR1 MNHEY and CDR2 SMNVEV (reference sequence). The CDR3 DNA reads as TGTGCCAGCAGCCCGACAGGGCCAATGTCAAATACGCAGTATTTT. Translated: CASSPTGPMSNTQYF.

The V call is TRBV28, the J call TRBJ1-2; D unresolved. V was trimmed by 3 bases and J by 4 bases, leaving 12 bases between them. Germline V gives CDR1 MDHEN, CDR2 SYDVKM. The CDR3 is 14 residues long. The DNA for the CDR3 is TGTGCCAGCAGTTTCCCCGACAAGACCTATGGCTACACCTTC. Translated, it gives CASSFPDKTYGYTF.

This clonotype has only a few counts. The rearrangement uses TRBV6-5 and TRBJ2-1, with a possible D match to TRBD2 (5 bases). Between the trimmed V and J ends, which lost 2 bases and 6 bases, there was a span of 14 bases. From germline, CDR1 is MNHEY and CDR2 SVGAGI. This CDR3 spans 15 amino acids. In DNA, the CDR3 is TGTGCCAGCAGTTACACGGGGTTACACAGCAATGAGCAGTTCTTC. Encoded protein: CASSYTGLHSNEQFF.

This clonotype was recorded a few times. This chain links TRBV10-2 with TRBJ1-1; 11 nucleotides line up with TRBD1. J lost 5 bases, V lost 7 bases, and 9 bases had no gene match. Germline CDR1 and CDR2: WSHSY and SAAADI. The CDR3 is 15 amino acids. The CDR3 bases are TGCGCCAGCACCGCCTGGACAGGGGGCGATACTGAAGCTTTCTTT. This gives the protein CASTAWTGGDTEAFF.

This clonotype was picked up a small number of times. CDR3 nucleotides: TGTGCCAGCAGACCATCCGGGACAGGGGTTCAGCCCCAGCATTTT. Its translation: CASRPSGTGVQPQHF. The rearrangement uses TRBV12-3 or TRBV12-4 and TRBJ1-5, with TRBD1 matching over 10 bases. The CDR3 spans 15 residues. J lost 6 bases, V lost 6 bases, and 8 bases had no gene match.

This clonotype was detected a few times. The rearrangement joins TRBV12-3 or TRBV12-4 to TRBJ1-5; no clear D. This CDR3 is 13 amino acids long. V lost 5 bases to trimming and J lost 5 bases, with 10 bases between them. CDR3 residues: CASSTEGYQPQHF. The CDR3 DNA sequence: TGTGCCAGCAGTACCGAAGGTTATCAGCCCCAGCATTTT.

This clonotype was seen a handful of times. The J gene is TRBJ1-3, the V gene TRBV12-3 or TRBV12-4; D is unresolved. The V end lost 3 bases, the J end lost 2 bases, and 11 bases lay between the germline ends. The CDR3 contains 15 residues. The CDR3 DNA reads as TGTGCCAGCAGTTTTGGGGTTAAGACTGGAAACACCATATATTTT. Its protein is CASSFGVKTGNTIYF.

On this clonotype itself: The CDR3 carries no conserved terminal phenylalanine or tryptophan, so it likely arises from a read error. The chain carries TRBV7-2 and TRBJ2-7, with D tentatively TRBD1 (5 bases). V shed 3 bases and J shed 2 bases, with 11 bases lying between them. The CDR3 contains 14 residues. Germline values: CDR1 SGHTA, CDR2 FQGNSA. DNA for the CDR3: TGTGCCAGCAGCTTTTTCAGGGTAACCTACGAGCAGTACCTC. It codes for CASSFFRVTYEQYL.

The rearrangement joins TRBV20-1 to TRBJ2-3; D might be TRBD2 (6 bases). V lost 6 bases and J lost 3, with 19 bases in between. CDR1 and CDR2 from the germline V gene are DFQATT and SNEGSKA (reference sequence). This CDR3 is built from 15 residues. CDR3: CSAPRLAGLTDTQYF. The CDR3 bases are TGCAGTGCCCCACGGTTGGCGGGATTGACAGATACGCAGTATTTT.